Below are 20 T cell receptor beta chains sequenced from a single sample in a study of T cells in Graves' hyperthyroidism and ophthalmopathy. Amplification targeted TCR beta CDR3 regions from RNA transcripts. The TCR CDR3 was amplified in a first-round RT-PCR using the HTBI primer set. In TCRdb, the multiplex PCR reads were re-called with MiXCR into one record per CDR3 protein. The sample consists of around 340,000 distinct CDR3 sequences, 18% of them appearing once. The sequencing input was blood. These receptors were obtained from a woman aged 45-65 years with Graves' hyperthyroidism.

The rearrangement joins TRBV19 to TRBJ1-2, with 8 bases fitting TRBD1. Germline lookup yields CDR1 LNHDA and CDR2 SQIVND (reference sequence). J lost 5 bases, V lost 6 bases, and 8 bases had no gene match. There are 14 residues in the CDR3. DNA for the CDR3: TGTGCCAGTAGCCCCAGGGGGCGCAATTATGGCTACACCTTC. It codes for CASSPRGRNYGYTF. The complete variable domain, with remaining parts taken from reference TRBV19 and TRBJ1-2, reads DGGITQSPKYLFRKEGQNVTLSCEQNLNHDAMYWYRQDPGQGLRLIYYSQIVNDFQKGDIAEGYSVSREKKESFPLTVTSAQKNPTAFYLCASSPRGRNYGYTFGSGTRLTVV.

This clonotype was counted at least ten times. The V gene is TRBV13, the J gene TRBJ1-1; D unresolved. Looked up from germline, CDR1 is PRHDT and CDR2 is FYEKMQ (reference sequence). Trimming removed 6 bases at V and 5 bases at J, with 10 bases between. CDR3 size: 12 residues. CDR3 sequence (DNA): TGTGCCAGCAGGCGAAAGGGAACTGAAGCTTTCTTT. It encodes CASRRKGTEAFF. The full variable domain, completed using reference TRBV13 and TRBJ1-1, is AAGVIQSPRHLIKEKRETATLKCYPIPRHDTVYWYQQGPGQDPQFLISFYEKMQSDKGSIPDRFSAQQFSDYHSELNMSSLELGDSALYFCASRRKGTEAFFGQGTRLTVV.

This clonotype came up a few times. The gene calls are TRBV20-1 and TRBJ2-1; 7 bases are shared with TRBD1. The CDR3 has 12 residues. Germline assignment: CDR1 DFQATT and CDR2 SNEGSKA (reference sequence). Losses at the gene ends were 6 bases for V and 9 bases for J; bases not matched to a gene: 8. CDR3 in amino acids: CSARRGPGEQFF. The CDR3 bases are TGCAGTGCCAGAAGGGGGCCCGGTGAGCAGTTCTTC.

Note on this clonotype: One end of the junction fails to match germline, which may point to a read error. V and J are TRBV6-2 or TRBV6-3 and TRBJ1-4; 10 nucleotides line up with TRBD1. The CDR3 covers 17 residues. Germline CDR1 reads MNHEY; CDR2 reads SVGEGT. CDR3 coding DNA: TGTGCCGGCAGTTATGACGGTTTTGGACAGGGGGGCGAAAAACTGTTTTTT. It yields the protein CAGSYDGFGQGGEKLFF.

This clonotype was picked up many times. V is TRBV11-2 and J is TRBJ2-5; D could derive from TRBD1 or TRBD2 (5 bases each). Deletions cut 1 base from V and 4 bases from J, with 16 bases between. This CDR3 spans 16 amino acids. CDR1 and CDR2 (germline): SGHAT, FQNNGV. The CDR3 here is CASSLVIGDPRETQYF. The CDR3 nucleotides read TGTGCCAGCAGCTTAGTGATAGGGGACCCACGAGAGACCCAGTACTTC.

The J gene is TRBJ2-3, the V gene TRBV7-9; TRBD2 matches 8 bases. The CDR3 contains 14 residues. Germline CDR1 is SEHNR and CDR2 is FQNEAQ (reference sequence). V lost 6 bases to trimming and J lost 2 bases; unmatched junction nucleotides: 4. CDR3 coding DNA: TGTGCCAGCAGGCCGGGGGGGGACACAGATACGCAGTATTTT. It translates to CASRPGGDTDTQYF.

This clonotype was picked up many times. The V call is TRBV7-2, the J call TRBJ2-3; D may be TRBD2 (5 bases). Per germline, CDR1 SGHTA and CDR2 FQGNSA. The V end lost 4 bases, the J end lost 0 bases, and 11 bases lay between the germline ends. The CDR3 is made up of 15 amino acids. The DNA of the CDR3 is TGTGCCAGCAGCTACACATGGACTAGCACAGATACGCAGTATTTT. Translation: CASSYTWTSTDTQYF. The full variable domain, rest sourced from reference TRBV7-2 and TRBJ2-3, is GAGVSQSPSNKVTEKGKDVELRCDPISGHTALYWYRQSLGQGLEFLIYFQGNSAPDKSGLPSDRFSAERTGGSVSTLTIQRTQQEDSAVYLCASSYTWTSTDTQYFGPGTRLTVL.

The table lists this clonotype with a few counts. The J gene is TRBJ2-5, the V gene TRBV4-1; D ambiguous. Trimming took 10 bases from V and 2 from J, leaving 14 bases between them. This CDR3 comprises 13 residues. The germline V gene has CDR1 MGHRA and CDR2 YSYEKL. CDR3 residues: CATRSVPQETQYF. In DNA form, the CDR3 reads TGCGCCACACGCTCGGTCCCACAAGAGACCCAGTACTTC.

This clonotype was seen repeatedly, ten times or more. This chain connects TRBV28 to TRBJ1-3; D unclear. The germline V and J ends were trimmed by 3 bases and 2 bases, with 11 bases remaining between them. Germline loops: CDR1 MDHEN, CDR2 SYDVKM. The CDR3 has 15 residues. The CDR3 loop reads CASSLWTQTGNTIYF. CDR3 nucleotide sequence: TGTGCCAGCAGTTTGTGGACCCAAACTGGAAACACCATATATTTT.

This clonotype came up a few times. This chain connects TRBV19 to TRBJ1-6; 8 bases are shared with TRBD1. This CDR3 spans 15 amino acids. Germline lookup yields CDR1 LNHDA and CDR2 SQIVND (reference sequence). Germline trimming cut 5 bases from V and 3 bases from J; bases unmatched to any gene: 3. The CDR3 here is CASSAGTGYNSPLHF. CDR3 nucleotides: TGTGCCAGTAGTGCCGGGACAGGCTATAATTCACCCCTCCACTTT.

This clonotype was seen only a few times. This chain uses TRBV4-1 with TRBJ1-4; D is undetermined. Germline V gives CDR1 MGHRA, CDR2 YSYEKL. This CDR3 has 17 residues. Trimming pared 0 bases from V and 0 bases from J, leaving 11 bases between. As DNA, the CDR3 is TGCGCCAGCAGCCAAGATGGGCGACGGACAACTAATGAAAAACTGTTTTTT. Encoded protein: CASSQDGRRTTNEKLFF.

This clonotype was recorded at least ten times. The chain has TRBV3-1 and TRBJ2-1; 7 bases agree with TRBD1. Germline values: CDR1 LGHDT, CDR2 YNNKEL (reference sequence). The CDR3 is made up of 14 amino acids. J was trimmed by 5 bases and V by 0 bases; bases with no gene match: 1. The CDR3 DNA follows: TGTGCCAGCAGCCAAGATCAGGGGGACAATGAGCAGTTCTTC. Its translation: CASSQDQGDNEQFF.

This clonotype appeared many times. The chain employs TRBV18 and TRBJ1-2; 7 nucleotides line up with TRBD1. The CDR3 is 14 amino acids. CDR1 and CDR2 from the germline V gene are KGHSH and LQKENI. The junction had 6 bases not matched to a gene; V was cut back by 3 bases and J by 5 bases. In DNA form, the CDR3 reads TGTGCCAGCTCACCTGAAGGGGGCCCGTATGGCTACACCTTC. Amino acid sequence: CASSPEGGPYGYTF.

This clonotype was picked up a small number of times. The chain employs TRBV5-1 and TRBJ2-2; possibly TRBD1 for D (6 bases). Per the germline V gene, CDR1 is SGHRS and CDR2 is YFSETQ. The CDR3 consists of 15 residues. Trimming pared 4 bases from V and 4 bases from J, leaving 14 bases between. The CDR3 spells CASSPSTGTTGELFF. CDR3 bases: TGCGCCAGCAGCCCTTCCACAGGGACCACCGGGGAGCTGTTTTTT.

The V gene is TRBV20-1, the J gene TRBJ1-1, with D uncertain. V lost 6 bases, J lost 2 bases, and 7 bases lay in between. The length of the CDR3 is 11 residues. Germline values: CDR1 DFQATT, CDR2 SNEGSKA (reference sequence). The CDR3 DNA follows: TGCAGTGCCACCGCCAACACTGAAGCTTTCTTT. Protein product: CSATANTEAFF.

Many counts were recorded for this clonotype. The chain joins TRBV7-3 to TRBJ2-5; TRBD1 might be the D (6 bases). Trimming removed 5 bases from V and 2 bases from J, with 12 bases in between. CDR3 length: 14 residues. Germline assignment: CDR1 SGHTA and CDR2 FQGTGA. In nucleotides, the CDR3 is TGTGCCAGCAGCCACGGCGGACAGCAAGAGACCCAGTACTTC. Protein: CASSHGGQQETQYF. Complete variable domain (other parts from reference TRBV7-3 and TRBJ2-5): GAGVSQTPSNKVTEKGKYVELRCDPISGHTALYWYRQSLGQGPEFLIYFQGTGAADDSGLPNDRFFAVRPEGSVSTLKIQRTERGDSAVYLCASSHGGQQETQYFGPGTRLLVL.

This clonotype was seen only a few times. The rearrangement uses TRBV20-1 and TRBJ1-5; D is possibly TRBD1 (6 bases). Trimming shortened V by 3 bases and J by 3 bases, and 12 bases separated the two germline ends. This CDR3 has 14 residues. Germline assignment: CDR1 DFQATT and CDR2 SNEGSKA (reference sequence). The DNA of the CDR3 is TGCAGTGCTAGTGGCGACAGGTACAATCAGCCCCAGCATTTT. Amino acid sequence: CSASGDRYNQPQHF.

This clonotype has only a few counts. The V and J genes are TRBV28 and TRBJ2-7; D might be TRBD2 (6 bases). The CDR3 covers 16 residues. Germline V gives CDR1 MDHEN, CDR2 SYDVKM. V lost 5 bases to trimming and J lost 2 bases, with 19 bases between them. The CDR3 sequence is CASSPRGSGRPYEQYV. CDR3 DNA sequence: TGTGCCAGCAGTCCGCGGGGTAGCGGCAGACCCTACGAGCAGTACGTC.

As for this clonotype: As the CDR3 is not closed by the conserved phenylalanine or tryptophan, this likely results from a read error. This chain's CDR3 is CASSLSGRATDTQYS. CDR3 nucleotide sequence: TGTGCCAGCAGCTTATCCGGGAGGGCCACAGATACGCAGTATTCT. This chain connects TRBV5-1 to TRBJ2-3, with 8 bases fitting TRBD2. The CDR3 has 15 amino acids. Germline lookup yields CDR1 SGHRS and CDR2 YFSETQ.

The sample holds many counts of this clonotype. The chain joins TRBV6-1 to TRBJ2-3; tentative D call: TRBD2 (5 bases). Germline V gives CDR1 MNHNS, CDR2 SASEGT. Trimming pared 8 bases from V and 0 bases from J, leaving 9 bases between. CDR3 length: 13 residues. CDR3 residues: CASGLPSTDTQYF. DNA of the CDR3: TGTGCCAGCGGACTCCCAAGCACAGATACGCAGTATTTT.